This T cell receptor (beta chain) was sequenced for a study of blood T cell repertoires in COVID-19. The wider study: COVID-19 samples, acute and convalescent, were from the United States, Italy and Spain. T cells, B-cell-depleted T cells, or PBMCs supplied cDNA or gDNA.

Authors' processing steps: Scientists estimated how many nucleated cells there were by amplifying reference gene primers. Clones were sequenced by immunoSEQ multiplex PCR, and TCRdb holds only the in-frame ones, with some missing. V and J calls and clone size are given by that table; D and trimming were obtained from the DNA. The table shows some 170,000 clones, with roughly 76% occurring only once. The CDR3 loop spans 17 amino acids. The junction had 12 bases not matched to a gene; V was cut back by 2 bases and J by 4 bases. CDR1 and CDR2 (germline): SGHTA, FQGTGA. Sequenced: peripheral blood. The receptor was derived from a woman aged 45-65 years with active or convalescent COVID-19. The chain carries TRBV7-3 and TRBJ1-1; 8 bases align to TRBD1. The CDR3 sequence is CASSLRLQGARGTEAFF. The CDR3 nucleotides read TGTGCCAGCAGCTTACGACTCCAGGGGGCCCGGGGCACTGAAGCTTTCTTT.